This T cell receptor (beta chain) is from a study of T cell responses to AZD1222 COVID-19 vaccine. Study results and limitations: Donors skewed white British and female; clonal diversity was possibly underestimated.

Unmatched junction bases numbered 6, after V lost 3 bases and J lost 5 bases. This CDR3 has 15 residues. Per germline, CDR1 SGDLS and CDR2 YYNGEE. With regard to this clone: What it binds is unknown.

The repertoire was sequenced with immunoSEQ multiplex PCR; TCRdb's copy has only in-frame clones and lacks some. This table holds tens of thousands of clones, less than 95% found once. Sequenced here: peripheral blood, sampled 28 days after the second AZD1222 dose. This rearrangement joins TRBV9 to TRBJ2-1, with 9 bases matching TRBD2. This receptor was identified in an adult who received the AZD1222 COVID-19 vaccine. The CDR3 DNA follows: TGTGCCAGCAGCGCCGGACTAGCGATCGACAATGAGCAGTTCTTC. It yields the protein CASSAGLAIDNEQFF.